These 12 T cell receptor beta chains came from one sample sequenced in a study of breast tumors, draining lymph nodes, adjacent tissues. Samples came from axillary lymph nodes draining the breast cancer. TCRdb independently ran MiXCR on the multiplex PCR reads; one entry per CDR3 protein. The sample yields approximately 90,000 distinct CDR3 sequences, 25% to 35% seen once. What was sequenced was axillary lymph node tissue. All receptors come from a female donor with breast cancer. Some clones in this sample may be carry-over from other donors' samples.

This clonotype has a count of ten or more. The CDR3 is CATSNPSRYEQYF. Written as DNA, the CDR3 is TGTGCCACCAGCAATCCTAGCCGCTACGAGCAGTACTTC. This rearrangement joins TRBV15 to TRBJ2-7; D may be TRBD2 (5 bases). Trimming removed 4 bases at V and 3 bases at J, with 10 bases between. The CDR3 is made up of 13 amino acids. Germline assignment: CDR1 LNHNV and CDR2 YYDKDF (reference sequence).

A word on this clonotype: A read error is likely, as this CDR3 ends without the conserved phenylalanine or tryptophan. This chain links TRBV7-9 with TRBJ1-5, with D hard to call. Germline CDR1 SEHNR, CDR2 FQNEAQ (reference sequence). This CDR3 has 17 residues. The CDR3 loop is CASSLEVGGQGNQPQHL. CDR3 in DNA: TGTGCCAGTAGCTTAGAGGTAGGAGGGCAAGGCAATCAGCCCCAGCATCTT.

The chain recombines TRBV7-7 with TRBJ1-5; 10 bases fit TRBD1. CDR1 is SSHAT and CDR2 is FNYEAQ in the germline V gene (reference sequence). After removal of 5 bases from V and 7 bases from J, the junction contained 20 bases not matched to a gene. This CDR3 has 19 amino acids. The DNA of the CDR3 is TGTGCCAGCAGCCATCACCCACCACACCGGGACAGGGGATTACAGCCCCAGCATTTT. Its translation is CASSHHPPHRDRGLQPQHF.

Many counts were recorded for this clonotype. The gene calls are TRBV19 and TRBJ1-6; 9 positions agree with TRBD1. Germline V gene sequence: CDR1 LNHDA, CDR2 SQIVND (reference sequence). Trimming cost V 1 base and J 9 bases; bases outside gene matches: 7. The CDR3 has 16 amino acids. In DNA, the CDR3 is TGTGCCAGTAGTATAGCTCCGGGACAGGGTGGTTCACCCCTCCACTTT. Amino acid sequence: CASSIAPGQGGSPLHF. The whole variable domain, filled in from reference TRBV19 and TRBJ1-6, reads DGGITQSPKYLFRKEGQNVTLSCEQNLNHDAMYWYRQDPGQGLRLIYYSQIVNDFQKGDIAEGYSVSREKKESFPLTVTSAQKNPTAFYLCASSIAPGQGGSPLHFGNGTRLTVT.

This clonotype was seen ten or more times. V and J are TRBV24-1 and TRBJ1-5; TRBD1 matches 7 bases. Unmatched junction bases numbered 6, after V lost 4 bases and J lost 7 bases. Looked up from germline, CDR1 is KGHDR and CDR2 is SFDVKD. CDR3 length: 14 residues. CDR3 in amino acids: CATSDPTGYQPQHF. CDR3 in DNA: TGTGCCACCAGTGACCCGACAGGGTACCAGCCCCAGCATTTT.

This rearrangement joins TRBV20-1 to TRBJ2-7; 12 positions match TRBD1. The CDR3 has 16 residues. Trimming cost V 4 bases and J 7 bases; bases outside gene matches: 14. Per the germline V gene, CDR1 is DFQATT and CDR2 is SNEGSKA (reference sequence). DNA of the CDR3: TGCAGTGCTATAAAGGGACAGGGGGCCTACCTAAGAGAGCAGTACTTC. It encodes CSAIKGQGAYLREQYF.

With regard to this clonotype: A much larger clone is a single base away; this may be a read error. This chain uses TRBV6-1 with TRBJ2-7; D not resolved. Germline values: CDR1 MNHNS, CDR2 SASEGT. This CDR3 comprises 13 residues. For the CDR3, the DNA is TGTGCCAGCAGTCAGTCGGAGCCCTACGGGCAGTACTTC. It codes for CASSQSEPYGQYF.

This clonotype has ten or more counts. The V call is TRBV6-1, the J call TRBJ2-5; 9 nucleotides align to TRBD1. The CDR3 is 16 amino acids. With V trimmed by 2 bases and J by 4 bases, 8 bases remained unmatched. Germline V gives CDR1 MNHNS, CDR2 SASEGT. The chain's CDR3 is CASSELKTGGGETQYF. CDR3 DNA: TGTGCCAGCAGTGAATTAAAGACAGGGGGAGGAGAGACCCAGTACTTC.

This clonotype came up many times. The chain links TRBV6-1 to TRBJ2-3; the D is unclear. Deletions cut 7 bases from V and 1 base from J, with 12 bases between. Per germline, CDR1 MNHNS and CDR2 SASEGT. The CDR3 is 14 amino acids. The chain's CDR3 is CASTIGLGTDTQYF. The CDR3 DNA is TGTGCCAGCACAATAGGCTTGGGCACAGATACGCAGTATTTT.

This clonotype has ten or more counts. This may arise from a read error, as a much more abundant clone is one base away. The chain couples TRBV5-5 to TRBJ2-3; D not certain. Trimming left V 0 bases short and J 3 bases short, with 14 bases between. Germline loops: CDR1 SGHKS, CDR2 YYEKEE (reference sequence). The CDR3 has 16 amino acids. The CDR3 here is CASSLGQAMWTDTQYF. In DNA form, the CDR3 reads TGTGCCAGCAGCTTGGGGCAGGCGATGTGGACAGATACGCAGTATTTT.

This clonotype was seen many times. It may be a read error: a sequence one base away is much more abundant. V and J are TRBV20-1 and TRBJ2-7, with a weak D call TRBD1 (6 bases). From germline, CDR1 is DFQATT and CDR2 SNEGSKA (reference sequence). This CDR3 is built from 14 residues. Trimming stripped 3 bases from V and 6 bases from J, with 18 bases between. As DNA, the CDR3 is TGCAGTGCTAGTACCCTAGGGGGATTCCCCGAGCAGTACTTC. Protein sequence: CSASTLGGFPEQYF.

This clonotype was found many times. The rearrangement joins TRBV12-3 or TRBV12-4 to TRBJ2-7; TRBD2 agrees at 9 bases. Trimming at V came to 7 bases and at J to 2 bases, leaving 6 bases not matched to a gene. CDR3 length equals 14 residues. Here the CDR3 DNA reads TGTGCCAGCACCCTGGGACTAGCTACCTACGAGCAGTACTTC. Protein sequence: CASTLGLATYEQYF.